The rows below give T cell receptor beta chains drawn from one sample of a study of technical replicates of blood from a few donors. Sequencing used immunoSEQ multiplex PCR; TCRdb keeps in-frame clones, though not all of them. The sample shows 65,000 to 95,000 clones, 93% of them seen only once. The sample consisted of T cells isolated from PBMCs. These receptors came from a human donor in good health. Both conserved end residues are part of each CDR3. The order of the fields is V gene, D gene, clone size, J gene, CDR3 protein, CDR3 DNA. A D gene is named only where the DNA matches it firmly. The size of a clone is reported for some rows only, either as once, few or many, or as a class for expanded clones.

v_call: TRBV7-2
d_call: TRBD2
clone_size: -
j_call: TRBJ2-4
cdr3_aa: CASSLGGLAGGLAKNIQYF
cdr3_nt: TGTGCCAGCAGCTTGGGAGGACTAGCGGGAGGTCTAGCCAAAAACATTCAGTACTTC

v_call: TRBV11-2
d_call: -
clone_size: -
j_call: TRBJ2-7
cdr3_aa: CASSLGTDGSIYEQYF
cdr3_nt: TGTGCCAGCAGCTTAGGGACAGACGGAAGTATCTACGAGCAGTACTTC

v_call: TRBV9
d_call: -
clone_size: -
j_call: TRBJ2-3
cdr3_aa: CASSGISPWALHPTDTQYF
cdr3_nt: TGTGCCAGCAGCGGGATTTCCCCCTGGGCGTTGCATCCCACAGATACGCAGTATTTT

v_call: TRBV27
d_call: -
clone_size: -
j_call: TRBJ2-3
cdr3_aa: CASSSQLADTQYF
cdr3_nt: TGTGCCAGCAGTTCGCAACTAGCAGATACGCAGTATTTT

v_call: TRBV29-1
d_call: TRBD2
clone_size: -
j_call: TRBJ2-2
cdr3_aa: CSVRGLAGRTGELFF
cdr3_nt: TGCAGCGTTAGGGGACTAGCGGGGAGAACCGGGGAGCTGTTTTTT

v_call: TRBV10-1
d_call: TRBD2
clone_size: -
j_call: TRBJ2-7
cdr3_aa: CASSEPGGTEQYF
cdr3_nt: TGCGCCAGCAGTGAACCCGGGGGGACCGAGCAGTACTTC

v_call: TRBV6-1
d_call: -
clone_size: -
j_call: TRBJ1-2
cdr3_aa: CASSEALRGGHYGYTF
cdr3_nt: TGTGCCAGCAGTGAAGCGCTGAGGGGGGGACACTATGGCTACACCTTC

v_call: TRBV28
d_call: TRBD1
clone_size: -
j_call: TRBJ1-2
cdr3_aa: CASSGQGAYGYTF
cdr3_nt: TGTGCCAGCAGTGGACAGGGAGCCTATGGCTACACCTTC

v_call: TRBV2
d_call: -
clone_size: -
j_call: TRBJ2-7
cdr3_aa: CASRWGPESYEQYF
cdr3_nt: TGTGCCAGCCGGTGGGGGCCGGAGTCCTACGAGCAGTACTTC

v_call: TRBV28
d_call: TRBD1
clone_size: -
j_call: TRBJ2-7
cdr3_aa: CAGGQADSYEQYF
cdr3_nt: TGTGCCGGGGGACAGGCTGACTCCTACGAGCAGTACTTC

v_call: TRBV19
d_call: -
clone_size: -
j_call: TRBJ2-7
cdr3_aa: CASSGGTEYEQYF
cdr3_nt: TGTGCCAGTAGTGGGGGGACAGAGTACGAGCAGTACTTC

v_call: TRBV5-5
d_call: TRBD2
clone_size: -
j_call: TRBJ2-7
cdr3_aa: CASSLSLAPSYEQYF
cdr3_nt: TGTGCCAGCAGCCTTTCACTAGCGCCTTCCTACGAGCAGTACTTC

v_call: TRBV20-1
d_call: -
clone_size: -
j_call: TRBJ2-7
cdr3_aa: CSAVNREQYF
cdr3_nt: TGCAGTGCCGTCAACAGAGAGCAGTACTTC

v_call: TRBV28
d_call: -
clone_size: once
j_call: TRBJ2-4
cdr3_aa: CATRAQGNIQYF
cdr3_nt: TGTGCCACAAGGGCGCAGGGGAACATTCAGTACTTC

v_call: TRBV5-1
d_call: TRBD2
clone_size: -
j_call: TRBJ2-1
cdr3_aa: CASSLAIVGASGGDEQFF
cdr3_nt: TGCGCCAGCAGCTTGGCGATTGTGGGGGCTAGCGGGGGTGATGAGCAGTTCTTC

v_call: TRBV12-5
d_call: -
clone_size: -
j_call: TRBJ2-3
cdr3_aa: CASGLVVGPGTDTQYF
cdr3_nt: TGTGCTAGTGGTTTGGTAGTTGGCCCCGGGACAGATACGCAGTATTTT

v_call: TRBV18
d_call: -
clone_size: -
j_call: TRBJ2-7
cdr3_aa: CASSPSSYEQYF
cdr3_nt: TGTGCCAGCTCACCATCGTCCTACGAGCAGTACTTC

v_call: TRBV9
d_call: TRBD1
clone_size: -
j_call: TRBJ2-1
cdr3_aa: CASSVGSGLEGAEQFF
cdr3_nt: TGTGCCAGCAGCGTAGGCTCTGGCCTAGAGGGGGCTGAGCAGTTCTTC

v_call: TRBV15
d_call: -
clone_size: -
j_call: TRBJ1-1
cdr3_aa: CATSPRGNTEAFF
cdr3_nt: TGTGCCACCAGCCCCAGGGGGAACACTGAAGCTTTCTTT